Each of the 30 T cell receptor beta chains below was sequenced from the same sample in a study of tumor-infiltrating lymphocytes in oesophageal squamous cell carcinoma. A single record per CDR3 protein comes from TCRdb applying MiXCR to the PCR reads. The sample has about 13,000 distinct CDR3 sequences; roughly 51% are singletons. Sample: esophageal tumor tissue. The receptors derive from a male donor with esophageal squamous cell carcinoma.

The CDR3 reads CASSYTATQDTQYF. CDR3 nucleotides: TGTGCCAGCAGCTACACAGCGACGCAAGATACGCAGTATTTT. The V gene is TRBV7-2, the J gene TRBJ2-3; D is ambiguous. V dropped 4 bases and J dropped 5 bases, with 13 bases sitting between them. This CDR3 has 14 residues. CDR1 and CDR2 from the germline V gene are SGHTA and FQGNSA.

This sequence joins TRBV11-2 and TRBJ2-5; 9 bases match TRBD2. The J call may be wrong; the DNA end is better matched by TRBJ2-7. This CDR3 has 15 residues. CDR1 is SGHAT, CDR2 FQNNGV, per germline. Here the CDR3 reads CASSNALAGAHEQYF. The CDR3 coding sequence is TGTGCCAGCAGCAACGCGTTAGCGGGAGCCCACGAGCAGTACTTC.

This clonotype appeared once. The chain uses TRBV18 and TRBJ2-5; possible D gene TRBD2, 6 bases. The tail of the sequence fits TRBJ2-7 better, so the J call may be wrong. Germline lookup yields CDR1 KGHSH and CDR2 LQKENI. The CDR3 runs to 15 residues. The CDR3 DNA is TGTGCCAGCTCACCACCAAGCCCGGGGGCCTACGAGCAGTACTTC. It specifies CASSPPSPGAYEQYF.

This clonotype was found a few times. The CDR3 loop is CASSTGTVGFETQYF. CDR3 nucleotides: TGTGCCAGCAGTACCGGGACAGTGGGTTTTGAGACCCAGTACTTC. The gene calls are TRBV7-6 and TRBJ2-5, with TRBD1 matching over 7 bases. The ends lost 6 bases at V and 5 bases at J; junction bases unmatched: 12. This CDR3 region has 15 residues. Germline-derived CDR1 and CDR2 are SGHVS and FNYEAQ. The whole variable domain, filled in from reference TRBV7-6 and TRBJ2-5, reads GAGVSQSPRYKVTKRGQDVALRCDPISGHVSLYWYRQALGQGPEFLTYFNYEAQQDKSGLPNDRFSAERPEGSISTLTIQRTEQRDSAMYRCASSTGTVGFETQYFGPGTRLLVL.

The rearrangement links TRBV7-2 to TRBJ2-7, with 14 bases fitting TRBD2. The J call is doubtful: the DNA matches TRBJ2-5 better. Germline V gives CDR1 SGHTA, CDR2 FQGNSA. The CDR3 runs 16 residues. The CDR3 region has the DNA TGTGCCAGCAGCCCAACGGGACTAGCGGGAGCGGAGACCCAGTACTTC. Encoded protein: CASSPTGLAGAETQYF.

The V and J genes are TRBV28 and TRBJ2-2; 7 bases align to TRBD1. The CDR3 consists of 14 residues. J gave up 5 bases and V 6 bases, and 6 bases lay outside the gene matches. The V gene's germline CDR1 is MDHEN and CDR2 SYDVKM. CDR3 residues: CASRQGSRTGELFF. DNA of the CDR3: TGTGCCAGCAGACAGGGGAGCAGAACCGGGGAGCTGTTTTTT.

V usage is TRBV7-6 and J usage is TRBJ2-3; TRBD2 is a possible D gene (6 bases). The end of the DNA aligns better with TRBJ2-7, so the J call may be wrong. The CDR3 runs to 15 residues. Germline values: CDR1 SGHVS, CDR2 FNYEAQ. CDR3 bases: TGTGCCAGCAGCTTAGTGGGGGGTCCCACCTACGAGCAGTACTTC. This codes for CASSLVGGPTYEQYF.

The chain uses TRBV7-2 and TRBJ2-6; D remains unclear. The V gene lost 3 bases and the J gene lost 0 bases, with 6 bases spanning the gap. Per the germline V gene, CDR1 is SGHTA and CDR2 is FQGNSA. The CDR3 has 15 residues. The CDR3, as DNA: TGTGCCAGCAGCTTTTTTCTCTCTGGGGCCAACGTCCTGACTTTC. This codes for CASSFFLSGANVLTF. The full variable domain, in which reference TRBV7-2 and TRBJ2-6 provide the parts outside the CDR3, is GAGVSQSPSNKVTEKGKDVELRCDPISGHTALYWYRQSLGQGLEFLIYFQGNSAPDKSGLPSDRFSAERTGGSVSTLTIQRTQQEDSAVYLCASSFFLSGANVLTFGAGSRLTVL.

This clonotype is labeled as large. V and J are TRBV6-1 and TRBJ2-1; perhaps TRBD1 as D (6 bases). The V and J ends lost 6 bases and 2 bases respectively, with 11 bases between them. This CDR3 region has 14 residues. Germline V gives CDR1 MNHNS, CDR2 SASEGT. The CDR3 DNA is TGTGCCAGCAGGGTCGGGACAACCTACAATGAGCAGTTCTTC. Translation gives CASRVGTTYNEQFF.

This clonotype rates as medium-sized. This sequence joins TRBV7-9 and TRBJ1-2; D gene ambiguous. V lost 2 bases to trimming and J lost 5 bases, with 15 bases between them. Germline V gives CDR1 SEHNR, CDR2 FQNEAQ (reference sequence). This CDR3 comprises 15 residues. CDR3 coding DNA: TGTGCCAGCAGCTTACTTCGGACGGGGAGTTATGGCTACACCTTC. Translation: CASSLLRTGSYGYTF.

The chain links TRBV7-2 to TRBJ2-3; D is undetermined. The CDR3 consists of 12 residues. Trimming stripped 3 bases from V and 1 base from J, with 2 bases between. Germline values: CDR1 SGHTA, CDR2 FQGNSA. The CDR3 DNA follows: TGTGCCAGCAGCTTGGGCACAGATACGCAGTATTTT. This translates into CASSLGTDTQYF.

As regards this clonotype: A junction end diverges from the germline sequence, so it may reflect a read error. The chain combines TRBV5-3 with TRBJ2-6; no definite D call. The DNA end is a closer match to TRBJ2-7, so the J assignment may be wrong. TRBV5-3 is known as an ORF, though its function is uncertain. The CDR3 totals 15 residues. The CDR3 loop reads CASSLAYSPSYEQYF. For the CDR3, the DNA is TGTGCCAGCAGCTTGGCCTACTCCCCCTCCTACGAGCAGTACTTC.

For this clonotype: A much larger clone lies a single base off, so this may be a read error. The V and J genes are TRBV27 and TRBJ2-4; the D call may be TRBD1 or TRBD2 (6 bases each). The CDR3 runs 15 residues. V was shortened by 3 bases and J by 13 bases, with 22 bases between the two germline ends. CDR1 and CDR2 (germline): MNHEY, SMNVEV (reference sequence). The CDR3 DNA reads as TGTGCCAGCAGTTTGCTGGGGGCGGGAATAGGTGAGCAGTACTTC. It codes for CASSLLGAGIGEQYF.

This chain joins TRBV4-1 and TRBJ2-5; 8 bases align to TRBD2. The better agreement between TRBJ2-1 and the DNA end casts doubt on the J call. CDR1 and CDR2 (germline): MGHRA, YSYEKL. The CDR3 is 14 amino acids. The CDR3 nucleotides are TGCGCCAGCAGCCAGGCGGGAGGTAGCGATGAGCAGTTCTTC. Translating gives CASSQAGGSDEQFF.

CDR3 sequence reads: CASSSPYRVLSGETQYF. DNA of the CDR3: TGTGCCAGCAGCTCGCCTTACAGGGTATTAAGTGGAGAGACCCAGTACTTC. The rearrangement links TRBV7-2 to TRBJ2-5; perhaps TRBD1 as D (6 bases). Germline V gene lookup returns CDR1 SGHTA and CDR2 FQGNSA. The V and J ends lost 4 bases and 4 bases respectively, with 22 bases between them. CDR3 length: 17 residues.

This clonotype is labeled as medium-sized. The CDR3: CASRGASQNTEAFF. The CDR3 nucleotides are TGTGCCAGCAGGGGCGCCAGCCAGAACACTGAAGCTTTCTTT. The rearrangement links TRBV28 to TRBJ1-1, with D unresolved. The CDR3 is 14 residues long. V dropped 6 bases and J dropped 1 base, with 12 bases sitting between them. Germline values: CDR1 MDHEN, CDR2 SYDVKM.

This chain joins TRBV7-2 and TRBJ2-3, with 7 bases lining up with TRBD2. The germline V gene has CDR1 SGHTA and CDR2 FQGNSA. This CDR3 region has 17 residues. Unmatched junction bases numbered 9, after V lost 1 base and J lost 2 bases. CDR3 amino acids: CASSLGEGGSLTDTQYF. CDR3 in DNA: TGTGCCAGCAGCTTAGGGGAAGGCGGGAGCCTCACAGATACGCAGTATTTT.

This rearrangement joins TRBV6-8 to TRBJ2-5; TRBD1 aligns across 10 bases. The J call may not be correct, given that the DNA end is closer to TRBJ2-7. The germline V gene encodes CDR1 MNHGY and CDR2 SAAAGT. This CDR3 has 15 residues. This CDR3 reads CASGTGVDGAYEQYF. CDR3 nucleotide sequence: TGTGCCAGCGGGACAGGGGTGGATGGGGCCTACGAGCAGTACTTC.

The CDR3 spells CASRLTTAGTEAFF. The CDR3 nucleotides are TGTGCCAGCAGACTTACGACCGCCGGCACTGAAGCTTTCTTT. This chain connects TRBV6-8 to TRBJ1-1; D is unclear. The V gene lost 6 bases and the J gene lost 4 bases, with 15 bases spanning the gap. CDR1 is MNHGY, CDR2 SAAAGT, per germline. The CDR3 runs to 14 residues.

The CDR3, as DNA: TGTGCCAGCAGTGGTAGTAGGAACTATGGCTACACCTTC. This encodes CASSGSRNYGYTF. The gene calls are TRBV6-6 and TRBJ1-2, with D unclear. Trimming left V 5 bases short and J 2 bases short, with 9 bases between. In germline, CDR1 is MNHNY, CDR2 SVGAGI (reference sequence). CDR3 length: 13 amino acids.

V is TRBV6-8 and J is TRBJ2-4, with 9 bases lining up with TRBD1. Germline V gene data show CDR1 as MNHGY and CDR2 as SAAAGT. CDR3 size: 11 residues. V shed 7 bases, J shed 16 bases, and the junction held 8 bases outside the gene matches. The CDR3 spells CASKIRDRAYF. CDR3 nucleotide sequence: TGTGCCAGCAAAATCCGGGACAGGGCATACTTC.

This clonotype was recorded once. The rearrangement links TRBV10-2 to TRBJ2-1; unclear D gene. CDR1 is WSHSY and CDR2 is SAAADI in the germline V gene. The length of the CDR3 is 13 residues. V gave up 11 bases and J gave up 0 bases, with 11 bases separating them. The CDR3 sequence is CASAVASYNEQFF. The CDR3 region has the DNA TGCGCCTCGGCCGTGGCCTCCTACAATGAGCAGTTCTTC.

To note about this clonotype: Here the CDR3 omits its conserved ending phenylalanine or tryptophan, so a read error is the likely source. Because the CDR3's place on the DNA is in doubt, the DNA is left out and the CDR3 is given as listed by TCRdb. This chain links TRBV7-6 with TRBJ2-5; the table calls TRBD2, which could not be checked here. From germline, CDR1 is SGHVS and CDR2 FNYEAQ. The CDR3 is made up of 17 amino acids, end residues included. CDR3: CASSRSGRSYNEQFFGS.

This clonotype was detected only once. The chain links TRBV28 to TRBJ2-5, with 13 bases that match TRBD2. After removal of 6 bases from V and 1 base from J, the junction contained 5 bases not matched to a gene. Germline CDR1 is MDHEN and CDR2 is SYDVKM. The CDR3 has 16 residues. Written as DNA, the CDR3 is TGTGCCAGCAGCCGAACTAGCGGGAGGGCCCAAGAGACCCAGTACTTC. It is translated as CASSRTSGRAQETQYF.

This clonotype was seen ten or more times. Since the CDR3 does not end with the conserved phenylalanine or tryptophan, this likely comes from a read error. The limits of the CDR3 on the DNA are not certain, so only TCRdb's listed CDR3 is given. The genes are TRBV7-6 and TRBJ2-7; whether TRBD1, the table's D call, matches the DNA was not checked. CDR1 and CDR2 from the germline V gene are SGHVS and FNYEAQ. The CDR3 contains 16 residues when both ends are counted. The chain's CDR3 is CASSPRTGVDGYTFGS.

V gene TRBV5-5 combines with J gene TRBJ2-1, with a tentative D call TRBD1 (6 bases). Germline CDR1 reads SGHKS; CDR2 reads YYEKEE (reference sequence). This CDR3 contains 13 residues. Between the trimmed V and J ends, which lost 0 bases and 8 bases, there was a span of 9 bases. Here the CDR3 reads CASSLGQDYEQFF. The CDR3 DNA reads as TGTGCCAGCAGCTTGGGACAGGACTATGAGCAGTTCTTC. The full variable domain, its missing parts supplied by reference TRBV5-5 and TRBJ2-1, is DAGVTQSPTHLIKTRGQQVTLRCSPISGHKSVSWYQQVLGQGPQFIFQYYEKEERGRGNFPDRFSARQFPNYSSELNVNALLLGDSALYLCASSLGQDYEQFFGPGTRLTVL.

DNA of the CDR3: TGTGCCAGCAAACCTGGACTAGCGACAGATACGCAGTATTTT. Amino acid sequence: CASKPGLATDTQYF. The chain is built from TRBV27 and TRBJ2-3; 9 positions match TRBD2. The CDR3 runs 14 residues. V lost 7 bases to trimming and J lost 3 bases; unmatched junction nucleotides: 5. From germline, CDR1 is MNHEY and CDR2 SMNVEV (reference sequence).

The V and J genes are TRBV7-2 and TRBJ2-3; 7 bases agree with TRBD2. The better agreement between TRBJ2-1 and the DNA end casts doubt on the J call. The germline V gene encodes CDR1 SGHTA and CDR2 FQGNSA. This CDR3 comprises 15 residues. CDR3: CASSPQGGRALEQFF. In DNA form, the CDR3 reads TGTGCCAGCAGCCCTCAGGGCGGGAGAGCTCTTGAGCAGTTCTTC.

This clonotype is classed as medium-sized. The chain couples TRBV6-1 to TRBJ1-6, with TRBD1 matching 7 bases. Germline assignment: CDR1 MNHNS and CDR2 SASEGT. The J segment lost 9 bases and the V segment lost 8 bases, leaving 10 bases of the junction unmatched. CDR3 length: 14 amino acids. The CDR3 region is CASGLRTGSSPLHF. The CDR3 DNA follows: TGTGCCAGCGGACTACGGACAGGAAGTTCACCCCTCCACTTT.

The genes are TRBV10-3 and TRBJ1-4, with D maybe TRBD1 (5 bases). V gave up 2 bases and J gave up 8 bases, with 12 bases separating them. The germline V gene has CDR1 ENHRY and CDR2 SYGVKD. This CDR3 is 14 amino acids long. The CDR3 loop reads CAISEPRAGEKLFF. The DNA for the CDR3 is TGTGCCATCAGTGAGCCCAGGGCGGGGGAAAAACTGTTTTTT.